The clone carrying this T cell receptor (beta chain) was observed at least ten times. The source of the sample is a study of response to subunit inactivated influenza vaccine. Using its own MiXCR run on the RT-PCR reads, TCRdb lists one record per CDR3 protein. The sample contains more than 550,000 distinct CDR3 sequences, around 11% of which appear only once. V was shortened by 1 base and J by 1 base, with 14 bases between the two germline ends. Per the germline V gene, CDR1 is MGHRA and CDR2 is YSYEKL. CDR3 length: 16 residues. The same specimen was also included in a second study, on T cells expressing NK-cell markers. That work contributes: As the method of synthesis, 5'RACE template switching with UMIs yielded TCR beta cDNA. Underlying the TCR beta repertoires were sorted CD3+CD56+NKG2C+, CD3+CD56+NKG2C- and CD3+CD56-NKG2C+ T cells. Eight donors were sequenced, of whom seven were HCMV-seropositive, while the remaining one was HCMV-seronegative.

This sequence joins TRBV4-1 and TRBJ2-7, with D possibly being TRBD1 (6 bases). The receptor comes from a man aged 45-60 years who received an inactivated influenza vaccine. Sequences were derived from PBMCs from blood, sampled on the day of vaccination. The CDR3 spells CASSQVSAGASYEQYF. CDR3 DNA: TGCGCCAGCAGCCAAGTCTCGGCAGGGGCTTCCTACGAGCAGTACTTC.